This TCR beta chain originates from a study of shared clonotypes between healthy human individuals. Study results and limitations: Generation probabilities were higher for clonotypes shared across all four sorted-subset donors than for unshared ones. Shared across several donors were around 5% of the naive CD4 clonotypes. Estimated richness was generally greater in naive than memory subsets.

Germline V gene lookup returns CDR1 MDHEN and CDR2 SYDVKM. Trimming removed 4 bases from V and 2 bases from J; junction bases left unmatched: 7. CDR3 size: 15 residues. Points on this clone: Its specificity is not known.

Assay: immunoSEQ multiplex PCR; the TCRdb copy retains only in-frame clones and omits some. The sample has approximately 2.4 million clones, approximately 96% seen once; the top ten hold roughly 0.13%. Negatively enriched CD4+ T cells were divided by CD45RA into naive and memory. The sequence came from a man younger than 35 in good health. Sequenced input: naive CD4+ T cells sorted from blood. Subset of the sample: CD45RA+ positively selected. V is TRBV28 and J is TRBJ1-2; TRBD1 matches 7 bases. CDR3 coding DNA: TGTGCCAGCAGTTGGACAGGAATGAAAAACTATGGCTACACCTTC. Amino acid sequence: CASSWTGMKNYGYTF.